This T cell receptor beta chain was captured in a study of T cells expressing NK-cell markers. Reprocessing the 5' RACE reads, TCRdb reports a single entry for every CDR3 protein and omits DNA. This table holds 150,000 to 160,000 distinct CDR3 sequences. In germline, CDR1 is DFQATT, CDR2 SNEGSKA (reference sequence). The CDR3 sequence is 16 residues long. Sequencing was done on a sample of blood T cells: a sorted CD56 or NKG2C T cell subset, CD4+ or CD8+ T cells, or bulk PBMC T cells (not recorded which). The chain joins TRBV20-1 to TRBJ2-1; TCRdb's D gene call, TRBD2, goes unchecked for lack of DNA. The receptor was derived from a woman aged 45 to 65 in good health. This CDR3 is CSARDRGAGGPHEQFF.